The TCR beta chain under discussion was sequenced for a study of cytomegalovirus exposure and HLA in healthy donors. Whole-study findings and limits: Researchers reported in a later analysis that common viral pathogens appeared linked to several top clusters. Immune exposure data for these donors was limited to CMV serostatus.

Regarding this clone: Its antigen is undetermined.

PCR was performed using 60 Vbeta and 13 Jbeta primers. Clones were sequenced by immunoSEQ multiplex PCR, and TCRdb holds only the in-frame ones, with some missing. The table records about 150,000 clones, 65% to 85% of them present only once. The germline V gene has CDR1 LNHDA and CDR2 SQIVND (reference sequence). V shed 5 bases, J shed 4 bases, and the junction held 6 bases outside the gene matches. This CDR3 is built from 17 residues. This TCR was recovered from a male donor in good health and CMV-seronegative. The V call is TRBV19, the J call TRBJ2-1; 15 bases are a match to TRBD2. Sequencing was done on a sample of PBMCs. The CDR3 region has the DNA TGTGCCAGTAGTCCCATCGGACTAGCGGGGGGGTACAATGAGCAGTTCTTC. This codes for CASSPIGLAGGYNEQFF.